This TCR beta chain was recorded in a study of blood T cell repertoires in COVID-19. At the level of the study: Whether acute or convalescent, the COVID-19 samples came from the United States, Italy and Spain.

Trimming took 4 bases from V and 8 from J; bases not matched to a gene: 3. This CDR3 spans 12 amino acids. Germline CDR1 LGHDT, CDR2 YNNKEL (reference sequence). In the source study's methods: How many nucleated cells were present was estimated from reference gene primer amplification. Sequencing was performed with immunoSEQ multiplex PCR; in TCRdb, only in-frame clones are kept and a portion is missing. That table furnishes V, J and clone size, whereas the DNA furnished D and trimming. The table has under 350,000 clones, around 85% seen once. The gene calls are TRBV3-1 (or the pseudogene TRBV3-2) and TRBJ1-2, with TRBD1 matching 8 bases. The specimen sequenced was peripheral blood. This TCR was recovered from a woman between 70 and 85 years old with acute or convalescent COVID-19. Written as DNA, the CDR3 is TGTGCCAGCAGCCGGGGGGACAGGGGCTACACCTTC. Its protein is CASSRGDRGYTF.